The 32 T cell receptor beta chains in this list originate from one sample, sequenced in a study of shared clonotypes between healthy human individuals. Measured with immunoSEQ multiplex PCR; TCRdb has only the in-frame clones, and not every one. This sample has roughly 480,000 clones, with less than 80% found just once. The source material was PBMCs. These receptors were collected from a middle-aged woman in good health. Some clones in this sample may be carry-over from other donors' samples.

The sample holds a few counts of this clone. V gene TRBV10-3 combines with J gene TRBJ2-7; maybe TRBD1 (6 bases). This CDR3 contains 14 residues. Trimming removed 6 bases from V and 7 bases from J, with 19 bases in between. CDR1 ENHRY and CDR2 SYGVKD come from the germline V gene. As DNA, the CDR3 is TGTGCCATCAGGGACTTAGACAGGCCTTGGGAGCAGTACTTC. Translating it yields CAIRDLDRPWEQYF.

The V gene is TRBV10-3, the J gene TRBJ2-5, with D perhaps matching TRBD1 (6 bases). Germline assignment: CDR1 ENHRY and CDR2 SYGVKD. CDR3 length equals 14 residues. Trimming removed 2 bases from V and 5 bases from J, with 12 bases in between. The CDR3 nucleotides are TGTGCCATCAGTGAGGGACAGAGGGGGGAGACCCAGTACTTC. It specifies CAISEGQRGETQYF.

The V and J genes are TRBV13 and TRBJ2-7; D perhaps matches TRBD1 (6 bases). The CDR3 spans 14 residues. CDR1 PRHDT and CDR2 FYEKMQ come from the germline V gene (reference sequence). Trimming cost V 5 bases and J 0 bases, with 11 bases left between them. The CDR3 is CASSPQDSSYEQYF. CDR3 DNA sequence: TGTGCCAGCAGCCCCCAGGACAGCTCCTACGAGCAGTACTTC. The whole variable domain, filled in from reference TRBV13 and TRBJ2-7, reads AAGVIQSPRHLIKEKRETATLKCYPIPRHDTVYWYQQGPGQDPQFLISFYEKMQSDKGSIPDRFSAQQFSDYHSELNMSSLELGDSALYFCASSPQDSSYEQYFGPGTRLTVT.

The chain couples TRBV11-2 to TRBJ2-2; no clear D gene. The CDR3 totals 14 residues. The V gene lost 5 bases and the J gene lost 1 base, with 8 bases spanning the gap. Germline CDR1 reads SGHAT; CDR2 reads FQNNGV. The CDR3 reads CASSLNRNTGELFF. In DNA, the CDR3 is TGTGCCAGCAGCCTAAACAGGAACACCGGGGAGCTGTTTTTT. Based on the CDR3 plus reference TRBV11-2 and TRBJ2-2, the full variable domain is EAGVAQSPRYKIIEKRQSVAFWCNPISGHATLYWYQQILGQGPKLLIQFQNNGVVDDSQLPKDRFSAERLKGVDSTLKIQPAKLEDSAVYLCASSLNRNTGELFFGEGSRLTVL.

The CDR3 bases are TGTGCCAGCAGTTCCGAGCCGGGATTCTTACCCTACAATGAGCAGTTCTTC. Translated: CASSSEPGFLPYNEQFF. J is TRBJ2-1 and V is TRBV27; TRBD2 might be the D (5 bases). The V and J ends lost 4 bases and 2 bases respectively, with 18 bases between them. The CDR3 contains 17 residues. Germline assignment: CDR1 MNHEY and CDR2 SMNVEV (reference sequence).

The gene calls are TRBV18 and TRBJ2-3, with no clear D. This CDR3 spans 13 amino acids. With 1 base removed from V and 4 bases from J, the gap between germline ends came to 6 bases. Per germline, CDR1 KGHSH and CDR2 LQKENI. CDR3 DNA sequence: TGTGCCAGCTCACCACGAGCAGCAGATACGCAGTATTTT. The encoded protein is CASSPRAADTQYF.

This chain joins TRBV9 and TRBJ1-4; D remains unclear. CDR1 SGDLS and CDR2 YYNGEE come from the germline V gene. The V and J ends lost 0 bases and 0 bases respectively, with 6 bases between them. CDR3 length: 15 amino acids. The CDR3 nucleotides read TGTGCCAGCAGCGTAGACGGCTCAACTAATGAAAAACTGTTTTTT. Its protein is CASSVDGSTNEKLFF. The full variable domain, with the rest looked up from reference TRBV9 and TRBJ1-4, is DSGVTQTPKHLITATGQRVTLRCSPRSGDLSVYWYQQSLDQGLQFLIQYYNGEERAKGNILERFSAQQFPDLHSELNLSSLELGDSALYFCASSVDGSTNEKLFFGSGTQLSVL.

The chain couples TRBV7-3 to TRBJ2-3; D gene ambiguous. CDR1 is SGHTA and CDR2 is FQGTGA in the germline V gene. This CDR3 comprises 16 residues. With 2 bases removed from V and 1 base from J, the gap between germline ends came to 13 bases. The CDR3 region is CASSLGQRRGTDTQYF. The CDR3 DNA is TGTGCCAGCAGCTTAGGCCAGCGCAGAGGCACAGATACGCAGTATTTT.

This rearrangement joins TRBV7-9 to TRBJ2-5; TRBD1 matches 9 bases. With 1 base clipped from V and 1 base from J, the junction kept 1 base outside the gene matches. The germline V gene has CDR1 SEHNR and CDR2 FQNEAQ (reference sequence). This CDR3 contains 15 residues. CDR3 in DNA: TGTGCCAGCAGCTTAGGGGGACAGGGCCAAGAGACCCAGTACTTC. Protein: CASSLGGQGQETQYF.

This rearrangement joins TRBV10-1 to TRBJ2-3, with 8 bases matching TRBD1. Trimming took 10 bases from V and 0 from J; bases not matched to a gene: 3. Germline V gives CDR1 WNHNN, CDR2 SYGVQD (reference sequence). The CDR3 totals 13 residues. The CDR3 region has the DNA TGCGCCACCCGACAGGGGAGCACAGATACGCAGTATTTT. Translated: CATRQGSTDTQYF.

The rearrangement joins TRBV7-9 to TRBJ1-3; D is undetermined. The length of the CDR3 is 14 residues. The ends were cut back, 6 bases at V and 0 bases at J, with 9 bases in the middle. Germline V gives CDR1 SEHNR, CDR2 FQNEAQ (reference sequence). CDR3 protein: CASSLQSSGNTIYF. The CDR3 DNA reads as TGTGCCAGCAGTCTACAGAGCTCTGGAAACACCATATATTTT.

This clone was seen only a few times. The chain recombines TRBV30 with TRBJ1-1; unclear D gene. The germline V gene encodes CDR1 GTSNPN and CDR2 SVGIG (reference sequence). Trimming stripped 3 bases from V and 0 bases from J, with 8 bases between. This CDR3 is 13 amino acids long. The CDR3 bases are TGTGCCTGGAGACGGGTCATGAACACTGAAGCTTTCTTT. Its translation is CAWRRVMNTEAFF.

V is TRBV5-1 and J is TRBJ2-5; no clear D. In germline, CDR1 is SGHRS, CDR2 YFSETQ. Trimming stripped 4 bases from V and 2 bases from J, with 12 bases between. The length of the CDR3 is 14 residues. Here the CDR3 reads CASSPELGQETQYF. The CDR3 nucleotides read TGCGCCAGCAGCCCTGAGTTGGGGCAAGAGACCCAGTACTTC.

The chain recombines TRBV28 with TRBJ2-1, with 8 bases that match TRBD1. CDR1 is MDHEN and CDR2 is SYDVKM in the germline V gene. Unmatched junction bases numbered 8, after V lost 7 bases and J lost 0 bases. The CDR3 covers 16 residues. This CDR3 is CASTGQGYPSYNEQFF. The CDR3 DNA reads TGTGCCAGCACCGGACAGGGTTACCCCTCCTACAATGAGCAGTTCTTC.

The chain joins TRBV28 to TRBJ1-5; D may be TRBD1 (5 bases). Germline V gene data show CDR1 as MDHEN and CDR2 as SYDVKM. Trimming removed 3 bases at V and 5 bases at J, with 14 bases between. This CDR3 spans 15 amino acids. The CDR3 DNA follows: TGTGCCAGCAGTTTTGCGGGGGAGTTCGATCAGCCCCAGCATTTT. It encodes CASSFAGEFDQPQHF. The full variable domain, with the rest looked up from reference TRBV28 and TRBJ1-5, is DVKVTQSSRYLVKRTGEKVFLECVQDMDHENMFWYRQDPGLGLRLIYFSYDVKMKEKGDIPEGYSVSREKKERFSLILESASTNQTSMYLCASSFAGEFDQPQHFGDGTRLSIL.

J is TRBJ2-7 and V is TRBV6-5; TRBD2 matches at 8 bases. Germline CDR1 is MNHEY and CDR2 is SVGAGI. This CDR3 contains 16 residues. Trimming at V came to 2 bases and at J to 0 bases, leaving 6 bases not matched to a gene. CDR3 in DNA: TGTGCCAGCAGTTACCCCCGGGGGGGAGGCTCCTACGAGCAGTACTTC. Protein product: CASSYPRGGGSYEQYF.

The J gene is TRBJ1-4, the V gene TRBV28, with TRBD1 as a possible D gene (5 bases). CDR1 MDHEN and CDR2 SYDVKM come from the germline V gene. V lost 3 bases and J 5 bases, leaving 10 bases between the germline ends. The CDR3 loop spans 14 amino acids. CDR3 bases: TGTGCCAGCAGTTTGTACAGGAGGAATGAAAAACTGTTTTTT. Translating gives CASSLYRRNEKLFF.

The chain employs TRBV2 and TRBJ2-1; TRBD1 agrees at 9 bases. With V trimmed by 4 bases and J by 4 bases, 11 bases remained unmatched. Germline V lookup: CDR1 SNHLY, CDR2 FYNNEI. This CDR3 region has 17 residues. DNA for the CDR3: TGTGCCAGCAGTGCTCACAGGGGGCAGCTTTCGTACAATGAGCAGTTCTTC. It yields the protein CASSAHRGQLSYNEQFF.

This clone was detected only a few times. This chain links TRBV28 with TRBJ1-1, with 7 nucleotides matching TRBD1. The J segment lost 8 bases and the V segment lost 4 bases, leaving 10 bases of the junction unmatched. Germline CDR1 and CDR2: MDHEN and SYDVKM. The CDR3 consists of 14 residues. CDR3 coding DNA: TGTGCCAGCAGTTCTCACGACAGGGTCGGAGAAGCTTTCTTT. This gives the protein CASSSHDRVGEAFF. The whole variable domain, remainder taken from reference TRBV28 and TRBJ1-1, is DVKVTQSSRYLVKRTGEKVFLECVQDMDHENMFWYRQDPGLGLRLIYFSYDVKMKEKGDIPEGYSVSREKKERFSLILESASTNQTSMYLCASSSHDRVGEAFFGQGTRLTVV.

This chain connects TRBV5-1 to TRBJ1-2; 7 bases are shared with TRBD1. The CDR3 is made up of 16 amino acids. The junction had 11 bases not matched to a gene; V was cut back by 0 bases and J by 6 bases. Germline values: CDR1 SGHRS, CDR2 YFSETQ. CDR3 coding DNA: TGCGCCAGCAGCTTGGGTGGCGGGACAGCGAAGGATGGCTACACCTTC. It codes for CASSLGGGTAKDGYTF.

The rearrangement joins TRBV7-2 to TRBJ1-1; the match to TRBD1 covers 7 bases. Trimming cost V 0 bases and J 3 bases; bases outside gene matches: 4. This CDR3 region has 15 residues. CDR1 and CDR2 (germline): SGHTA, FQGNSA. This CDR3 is CASSLATGAYTEAFF. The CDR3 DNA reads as TGTGCCAGCAGCTTAGCAACAGGGGCCTACACTGAAGCTTTCTTT.

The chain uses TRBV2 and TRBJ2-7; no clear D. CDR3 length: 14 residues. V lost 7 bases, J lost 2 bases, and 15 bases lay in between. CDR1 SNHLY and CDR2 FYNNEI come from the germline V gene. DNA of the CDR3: TGTGCCAGCACGTTCGGGTCTAATGCCTACGAGCAGTACTTC. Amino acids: CASTFGSNAYEQYF.

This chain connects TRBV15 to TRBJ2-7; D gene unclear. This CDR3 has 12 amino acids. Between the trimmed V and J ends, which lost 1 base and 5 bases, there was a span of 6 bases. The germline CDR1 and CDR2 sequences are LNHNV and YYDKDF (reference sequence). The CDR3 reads CATSRARDEQYF. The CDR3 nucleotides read TGTGCCACCAGCAGAGCCCGGGACGAGCAGTACTTC.

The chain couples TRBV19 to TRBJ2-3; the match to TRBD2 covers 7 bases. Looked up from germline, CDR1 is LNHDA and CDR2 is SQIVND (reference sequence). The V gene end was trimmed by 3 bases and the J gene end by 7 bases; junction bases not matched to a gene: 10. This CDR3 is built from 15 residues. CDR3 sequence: CASSIRAGEGNTQYF. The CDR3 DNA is TGTGCCAGTAGTATTCGGGCGGGAGAGGGAAATACGCAGTATTTT. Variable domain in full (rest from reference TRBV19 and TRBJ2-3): DGGITQSPKYLFRKEGQNVTLSCEQNLNHDAMYWYRQDPGQGLRLIYYSQIVNDFQKGDIAEGYSVSREKKESFPLTVTSAQKNPTAFYLCASSIRAGEGNTQYFGPGTRLTVL.

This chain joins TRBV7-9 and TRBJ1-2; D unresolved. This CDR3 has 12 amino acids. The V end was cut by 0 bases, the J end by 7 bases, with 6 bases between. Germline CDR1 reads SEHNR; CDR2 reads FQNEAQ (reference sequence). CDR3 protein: CASSLAKVGYTF. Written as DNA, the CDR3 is TGTGCCAGCAGCTTAGCTAAGGTTGGCTACACCTTC.

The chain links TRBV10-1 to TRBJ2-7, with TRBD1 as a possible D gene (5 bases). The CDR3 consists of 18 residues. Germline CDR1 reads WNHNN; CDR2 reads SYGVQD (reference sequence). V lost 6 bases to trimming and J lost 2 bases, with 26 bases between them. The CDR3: CASRDSTLLVDLPYEQYF. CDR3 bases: TGCGCCAGCAGAGACAGCACGTTGCTAGTGGATCTACCCTACGAGCAGTACTTC.

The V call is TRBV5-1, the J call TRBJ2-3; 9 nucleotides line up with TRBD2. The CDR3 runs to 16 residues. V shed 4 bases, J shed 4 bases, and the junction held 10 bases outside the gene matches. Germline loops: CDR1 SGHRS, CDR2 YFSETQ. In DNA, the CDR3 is TGCGCCAGCAGCCCCGGGGTAGCGGGAGACGCAGATACGCAGTATTTT. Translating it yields CASSPGVAGDADTQYF.

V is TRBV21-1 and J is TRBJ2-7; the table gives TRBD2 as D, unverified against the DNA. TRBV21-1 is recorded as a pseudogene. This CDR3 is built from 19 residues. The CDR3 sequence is CASSKGKLFPLGVANEQYF. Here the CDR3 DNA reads TGTGCCAGCAGCAAAGGTAAACTTTTCCCCCTTGGGGTAGCGAACGAGCAGTACTTC.

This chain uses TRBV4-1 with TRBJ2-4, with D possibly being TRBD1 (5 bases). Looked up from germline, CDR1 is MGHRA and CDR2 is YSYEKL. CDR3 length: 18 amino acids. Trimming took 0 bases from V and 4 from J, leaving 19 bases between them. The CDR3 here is CASSQDWGSANFKNIQYF. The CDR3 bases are TGCGCCAGCAGCCAAGATTGGGGCAGCGCCAACTTTAAAAACATTCAGTACTTC.

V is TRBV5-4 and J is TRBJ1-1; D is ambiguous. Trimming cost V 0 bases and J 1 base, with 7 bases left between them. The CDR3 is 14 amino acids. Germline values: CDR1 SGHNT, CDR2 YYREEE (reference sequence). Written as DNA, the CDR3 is TGTGCCAGCAGCTTGGAGGCGGCGAACACTGAAGCTTTCTTT. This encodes CASSLEAANTEAFF.

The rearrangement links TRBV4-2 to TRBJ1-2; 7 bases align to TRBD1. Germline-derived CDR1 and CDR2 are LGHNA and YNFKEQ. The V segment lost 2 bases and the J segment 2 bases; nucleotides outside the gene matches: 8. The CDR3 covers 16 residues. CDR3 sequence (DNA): TGTGCCAGCAGCCAACATACCGGGACAGCCAACTATGGCTACACCTTC. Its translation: CASSQHTGTANYGYTF.

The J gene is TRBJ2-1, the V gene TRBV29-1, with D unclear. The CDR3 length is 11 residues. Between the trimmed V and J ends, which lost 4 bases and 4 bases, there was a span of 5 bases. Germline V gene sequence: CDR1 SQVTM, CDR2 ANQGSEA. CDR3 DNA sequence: TGCAGCGTTGTCCCGTACAATGAGCAGTTCTTC. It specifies CSVVPYNEQFF.